This TCR beta chain came from a study of cytomegalovirus exposure and HLA in healthy donors. Measured with immunoSEQ multiplex PCR; TCRdb has only the in-frame clones, and not every one. The sample consists of about 69,000 clones, about 95% of them appearing once. The TCR originated in a woman aged 18-35 years in good health and CMV-seronegative. Sequenced input: PBMCs.

CDR3 nucleotides: TGTGCCAGCAGTGAGTCAGACAGGGCGGCTTTCTTT. Its translation is CASSESDRAAFF. The chain recombines TRBV25-1 with TRBJ1-1; 7 bases map to TRBD1. The germline V gene has CDR1 MGHDK and CDR2 SYGVNS. J was trimmed by 11 bases and V by 3 bases; bases with no gene match: 6. This CDR3 contains 12 residues.